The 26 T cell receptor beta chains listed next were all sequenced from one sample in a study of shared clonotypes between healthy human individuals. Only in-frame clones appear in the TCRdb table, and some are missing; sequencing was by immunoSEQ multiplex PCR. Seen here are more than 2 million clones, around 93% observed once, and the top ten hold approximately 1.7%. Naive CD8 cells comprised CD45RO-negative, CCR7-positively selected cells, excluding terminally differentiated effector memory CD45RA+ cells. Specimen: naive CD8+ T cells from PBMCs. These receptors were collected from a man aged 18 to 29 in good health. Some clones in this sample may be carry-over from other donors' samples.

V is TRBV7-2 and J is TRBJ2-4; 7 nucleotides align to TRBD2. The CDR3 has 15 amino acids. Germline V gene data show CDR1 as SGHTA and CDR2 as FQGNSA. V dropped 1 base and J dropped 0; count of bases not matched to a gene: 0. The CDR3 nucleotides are TGTGCCAGCAGCTTAGTAGCGGGAGCCAAAAACATTCAGTACTTC. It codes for CASSLVAGAKNIQYF.

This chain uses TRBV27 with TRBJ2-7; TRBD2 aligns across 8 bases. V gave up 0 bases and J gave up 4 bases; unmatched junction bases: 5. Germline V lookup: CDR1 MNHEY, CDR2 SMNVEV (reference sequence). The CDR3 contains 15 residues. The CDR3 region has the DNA TGTGCCAGCAGTTTATCAACGGGAGGGCCGTACGAGCAGTACTTC. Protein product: CASSLSTGGPYEQYF.

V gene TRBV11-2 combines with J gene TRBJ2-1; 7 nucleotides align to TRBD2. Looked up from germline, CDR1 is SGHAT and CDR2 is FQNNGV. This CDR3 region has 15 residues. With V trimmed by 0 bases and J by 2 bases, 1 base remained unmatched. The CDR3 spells CASSLDAGAYNEQFF. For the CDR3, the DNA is TGTGCCAGCAGCTTAGATGCGGGAGCCTACAATGAGCAGTTCTTC.

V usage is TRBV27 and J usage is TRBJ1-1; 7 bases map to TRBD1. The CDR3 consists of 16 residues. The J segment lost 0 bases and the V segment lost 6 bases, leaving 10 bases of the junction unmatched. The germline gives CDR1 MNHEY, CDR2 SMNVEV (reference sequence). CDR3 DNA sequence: TGTGCCAGCAGGAAACTGACAGGGCCAATGAACACTGAAGCTTTCTTT. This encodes CASRKLTGPMNTEAFF.

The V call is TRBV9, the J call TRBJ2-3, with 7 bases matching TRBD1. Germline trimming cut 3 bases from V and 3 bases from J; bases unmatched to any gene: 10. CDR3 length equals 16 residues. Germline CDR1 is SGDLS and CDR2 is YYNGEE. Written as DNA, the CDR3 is TGTGCCAGCAGCGAAATGTCAAGGGGGCCAACAGATACGCAGTATTTT. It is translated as CASSEMSRGPTDTQYF.

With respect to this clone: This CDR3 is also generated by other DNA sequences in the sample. CDR3 coding DNA: TGCGCCAGCAGCCAAGCTCCAGGGAGCTCCTACGAGCAGTACTTC. Its protein is CASSQAPGSSYEQYF. The chain recombines TRBV4-3 with TRBJ2-7; either TRBD1 or TRBD2 may fit D (5 bases each). CDR3 length: 15 amino acids. The germline gives CDR1 LGHNA, CDR2 YSLEER. V gave up 1 base and J gave up 0 bases, with 10 bases separating them.

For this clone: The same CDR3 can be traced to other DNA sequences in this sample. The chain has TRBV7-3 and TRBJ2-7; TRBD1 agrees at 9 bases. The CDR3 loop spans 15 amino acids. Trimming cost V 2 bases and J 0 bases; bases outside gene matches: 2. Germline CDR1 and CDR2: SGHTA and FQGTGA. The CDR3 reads CASSLGQGPSYEQYF. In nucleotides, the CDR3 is TGTGCCAGCAGCTTAGGACAGGGGCCCTCCTACGAGCAGTACTTC. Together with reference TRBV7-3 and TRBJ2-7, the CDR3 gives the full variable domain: GAGVSQTPSNKVTEKGKYVELRCDPISGHTALYWYRQSLGQGPEFLIYFQGTGAADDSGLPNDRFFAVRPEGSVSTLKIQRTERGDSAVYLCASSLGQGPSYEQYFGPGTRLTVT.

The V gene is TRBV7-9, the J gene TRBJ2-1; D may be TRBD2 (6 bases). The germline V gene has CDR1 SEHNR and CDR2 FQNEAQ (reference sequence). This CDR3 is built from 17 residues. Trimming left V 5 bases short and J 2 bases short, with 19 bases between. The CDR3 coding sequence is TGTGCCAGCAGCCACGAGGAGGGCCGCCGAACCTACAATGAGCAGTTCTTC. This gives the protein CASSHEEGRRTYNEQFF.

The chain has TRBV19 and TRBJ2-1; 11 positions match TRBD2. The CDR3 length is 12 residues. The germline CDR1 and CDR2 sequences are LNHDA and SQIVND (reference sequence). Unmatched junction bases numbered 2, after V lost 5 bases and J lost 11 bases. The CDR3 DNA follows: TGTGCCAGTAGTGCTAGCGGGAGGCAGCAGTTCTTC. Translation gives CASSASGRQQFF.

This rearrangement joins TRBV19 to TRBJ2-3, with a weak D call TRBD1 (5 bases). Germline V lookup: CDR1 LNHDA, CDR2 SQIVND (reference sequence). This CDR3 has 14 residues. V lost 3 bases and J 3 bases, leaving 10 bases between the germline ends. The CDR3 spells CASSISRATDTQYF. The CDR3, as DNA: TGTGCCAGTAGTATCAGCAGGGCTACAGATACGCAGTATTTT.

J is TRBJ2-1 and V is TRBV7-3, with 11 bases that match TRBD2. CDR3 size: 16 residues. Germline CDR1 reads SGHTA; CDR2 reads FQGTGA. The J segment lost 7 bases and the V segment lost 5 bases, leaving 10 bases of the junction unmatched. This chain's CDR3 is CASSPPGTSGLNEQFF. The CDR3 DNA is TGTGCCAGCAGCCCTCCCGGGACTAGCGGACTGAATGAGCAGTTCTTC.

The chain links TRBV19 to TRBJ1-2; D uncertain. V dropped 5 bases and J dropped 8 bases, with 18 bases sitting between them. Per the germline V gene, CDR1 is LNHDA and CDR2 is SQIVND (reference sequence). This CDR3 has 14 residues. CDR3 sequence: CASSPRPSDQGYTF. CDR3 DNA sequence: TGTGCCAGTAGTCCCCGACCCTCTGATCAGGGCTACACCTTC.

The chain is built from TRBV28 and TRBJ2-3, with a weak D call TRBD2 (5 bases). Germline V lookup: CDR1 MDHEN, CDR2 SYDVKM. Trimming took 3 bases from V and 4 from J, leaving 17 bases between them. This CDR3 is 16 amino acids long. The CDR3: CASSFGLAANSDTQYF. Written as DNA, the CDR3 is TGTGCCAGCAGTTTTGGCCTAGCAGCCAATTCAGATACGCAGTATTTT.

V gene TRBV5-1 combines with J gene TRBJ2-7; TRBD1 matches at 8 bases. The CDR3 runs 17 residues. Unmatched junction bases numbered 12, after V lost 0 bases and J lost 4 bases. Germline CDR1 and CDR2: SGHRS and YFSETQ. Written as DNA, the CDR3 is TGCGCCAGCAGCTTGGTAGACAGGGGCTTGGTCGGGTACGAGCAGTACTTC. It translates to CASSLVDRGLVGYEQYF.

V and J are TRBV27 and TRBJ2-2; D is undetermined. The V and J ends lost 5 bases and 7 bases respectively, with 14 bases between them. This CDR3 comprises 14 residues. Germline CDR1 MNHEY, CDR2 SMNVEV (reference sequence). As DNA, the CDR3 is TGTGCCAGCAGTACCACCCCCCCGGGCGGGGAGCTGTTTTTT. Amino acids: CASSTTPPGGELFF.

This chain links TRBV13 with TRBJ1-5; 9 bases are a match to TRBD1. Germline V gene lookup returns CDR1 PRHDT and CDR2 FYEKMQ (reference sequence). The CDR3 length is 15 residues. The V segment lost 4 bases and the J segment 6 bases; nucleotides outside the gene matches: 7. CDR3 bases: TGTGCCAGCAGCTCCGGGGGACAGGGTGGTCAGCCCCAGCATTTT. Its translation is CASSSGGQGGQPQHF.

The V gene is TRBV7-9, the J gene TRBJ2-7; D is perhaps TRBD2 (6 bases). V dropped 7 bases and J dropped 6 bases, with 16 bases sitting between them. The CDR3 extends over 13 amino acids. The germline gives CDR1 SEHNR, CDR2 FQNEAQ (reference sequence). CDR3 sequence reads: CASIAPDYREQYF. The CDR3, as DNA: TGTGCCAGCATCGCCCCGGACTATCGCGAGCAGTACTTC.

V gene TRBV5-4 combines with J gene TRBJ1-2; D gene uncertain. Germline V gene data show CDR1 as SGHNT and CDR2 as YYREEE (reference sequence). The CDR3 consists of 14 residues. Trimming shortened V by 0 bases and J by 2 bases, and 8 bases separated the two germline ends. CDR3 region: CASSLGGSNYGYTF. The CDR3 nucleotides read TGTGCCAGCAGCTTGGGCGGCTCCAACTATGGCTACACCTTC.

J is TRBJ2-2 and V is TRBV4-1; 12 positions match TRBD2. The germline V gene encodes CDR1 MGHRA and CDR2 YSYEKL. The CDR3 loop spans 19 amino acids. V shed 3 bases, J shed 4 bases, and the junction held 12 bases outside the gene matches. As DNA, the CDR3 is TGCGCCAGCAGCCAGAAAGGGACTAGCGGGCGACCAACCACCGGGGAGCTGTTTTTT. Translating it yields CASSQKGTSGRPTTGELFF.

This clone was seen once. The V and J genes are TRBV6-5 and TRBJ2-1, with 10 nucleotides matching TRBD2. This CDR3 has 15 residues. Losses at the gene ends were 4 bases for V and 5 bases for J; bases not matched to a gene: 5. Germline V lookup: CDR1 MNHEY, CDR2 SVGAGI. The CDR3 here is CASSSSGRVHNEQFF. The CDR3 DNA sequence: TGTGCCAGCAGTTCGAGCGGGAGGGTACACAATGAGCAGTTCTTC.

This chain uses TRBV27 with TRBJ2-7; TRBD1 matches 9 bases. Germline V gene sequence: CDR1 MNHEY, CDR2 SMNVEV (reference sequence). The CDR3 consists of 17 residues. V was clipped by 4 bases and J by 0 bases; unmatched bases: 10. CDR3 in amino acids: CASSSPTRQGDSYEQYF. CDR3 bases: TGTGCCAGCAGTTCACCGACCCGACAGGGGGACTCCTACGAGCAGTACTTC.

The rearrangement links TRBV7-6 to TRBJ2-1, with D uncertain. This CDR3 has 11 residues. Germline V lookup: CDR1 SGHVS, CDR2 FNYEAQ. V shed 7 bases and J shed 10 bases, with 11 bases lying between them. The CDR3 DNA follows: TGTGCCAGCAAGAATGATGGCGAGCAGTTCTTC. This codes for CASKNDGEQFF.

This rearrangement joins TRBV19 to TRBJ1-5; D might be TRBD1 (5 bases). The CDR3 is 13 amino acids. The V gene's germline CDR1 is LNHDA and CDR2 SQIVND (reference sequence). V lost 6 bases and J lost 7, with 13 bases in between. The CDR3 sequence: CASREGVYQPQHF. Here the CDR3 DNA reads TGTGCCAGTAGGGAAGGGGTTTACCAGCCCCAGCATTTT.

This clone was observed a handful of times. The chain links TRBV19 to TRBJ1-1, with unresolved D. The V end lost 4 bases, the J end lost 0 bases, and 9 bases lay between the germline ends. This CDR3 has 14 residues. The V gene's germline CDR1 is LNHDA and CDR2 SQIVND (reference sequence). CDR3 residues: CASSSQFLNTEAFF. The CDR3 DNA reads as TGTGCCAGTAGTAGCCAGTTCTTGAACACTGAAGCTTTCTTT.

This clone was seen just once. The CDR3 region is CASSLISTRRPVGELFF. The DNA for the CDR3 is TGTGCCAGCAGTTTAATATCAACCAGGAGGCCCGTCGGGGAGCTGTTTTTT. The rearrangement uses TRBV27 and TRBJ2-2; maybe TRBD2 (5 bases). The V end lost 2 bases, the J end lost 7 bases, and 20 bases lay between the germline ends. Looked up from germline, CDR1 is MNHEY and CDR2 is SMNVEV (reference sequence). There are 17 residues in the CDR3.

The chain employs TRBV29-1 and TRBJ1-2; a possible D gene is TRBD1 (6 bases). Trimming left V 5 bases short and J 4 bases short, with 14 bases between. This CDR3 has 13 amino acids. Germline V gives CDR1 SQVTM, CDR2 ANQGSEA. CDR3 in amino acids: CSVIPGAGYGYTF. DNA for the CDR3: TGCAGCGTTATCCCGGGGGCGGGCTATGGCTACACCTTC.